This T cell receptor (beta chain) came from a study of blood T cell repertoires in COVID-19. About the study: Researchers got acute and convalescent COVID-19 samples from the United States, Italy and Spain. From T cells, B-cell-depleted T cells, or PBMCs came the material, which was cDNA or gDNA.

Germline V gene sequence: CDR1 SGHRS, CDR2 YFSETQ. This CDR3 comprises 14 residues. The V gene lost 0 bases and the J gene lost 7 bases, with 11 bases spanning the gap. This clone has just a few counts. Methods used by the authors: Estimation of nucleated cell counts relied on the amplification of reference gene primers. The repertoire was sequenced with immunoSEQ multiplex PCR; TCRdb's copy has only in-frame clones and lacks some. V and J calls plus clone size are reproduced from that table; the DNA served to infer D and trimming. The data hold 250,000 or so clones, with 82% observed a single time. This sequence originates from a woman between 65 and 79 years old with acute or convalescent COVID-19. The sample taken for sequencing was peripheral blood. The chain is built from TRBV5-1 and TRBJ2-1; D gene unclear. The CDR3 region has the DNA TGCGCCAGCAGCTTGGCCGGCCCCAGGAATGAGCAGTTCTTC. Protein: CASSLAGPRNEQFF.